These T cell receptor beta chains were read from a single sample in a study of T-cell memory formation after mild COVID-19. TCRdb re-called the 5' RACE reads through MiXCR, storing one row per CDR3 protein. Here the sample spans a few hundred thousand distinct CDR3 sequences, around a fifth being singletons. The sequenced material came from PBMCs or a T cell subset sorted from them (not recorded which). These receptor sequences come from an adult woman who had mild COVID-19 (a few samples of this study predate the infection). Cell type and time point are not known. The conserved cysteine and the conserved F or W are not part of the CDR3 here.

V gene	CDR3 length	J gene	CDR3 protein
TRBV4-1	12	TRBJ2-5	ASSQGLQQETQY
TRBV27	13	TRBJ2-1	ASSRERGGGYEQF
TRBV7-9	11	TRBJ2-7	ASSQSPSYEQY
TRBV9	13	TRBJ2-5	ASSELGGPQETQY
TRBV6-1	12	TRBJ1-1	ASTGGVGDTEAF
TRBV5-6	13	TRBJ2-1	ASSPRGGELNEQF
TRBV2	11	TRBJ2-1	ASRGSLYYEQF
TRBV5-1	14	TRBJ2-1	ASSLEAQRGHNEQF
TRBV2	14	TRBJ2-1	ASSPTSGRAGGEQF
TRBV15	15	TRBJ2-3	ATSRDRLGASTDTQY
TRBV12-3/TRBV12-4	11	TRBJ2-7	ASRRPGSYEQY
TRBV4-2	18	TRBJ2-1	ASSHGGFPRDSGSINEQF
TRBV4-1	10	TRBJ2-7	ASSQGGDEQY
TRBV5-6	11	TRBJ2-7	ASSLVGDTREY
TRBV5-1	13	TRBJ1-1	ASSFRTGGSSEAF
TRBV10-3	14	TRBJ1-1	AISDPNQEGRAEAF
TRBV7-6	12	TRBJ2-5	ASSLARPGGTQY
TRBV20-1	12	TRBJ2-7	SARTAATTYEQY
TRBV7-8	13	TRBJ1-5	ASSARGQSNQPQH
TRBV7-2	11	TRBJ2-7	ASSLTSDYEQY
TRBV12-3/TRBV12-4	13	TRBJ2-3	ASSSDRQSTDTQY
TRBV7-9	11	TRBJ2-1	ASSLGGAHEQF
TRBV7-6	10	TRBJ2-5	ASSRRQETQY
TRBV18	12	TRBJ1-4	ASSPGAEDEKLF
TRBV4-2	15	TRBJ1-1	ASTSKNFTGRNTEAF
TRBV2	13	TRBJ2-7	ASSDVMRESYEQY
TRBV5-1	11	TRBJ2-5	ASSLARDGTQY
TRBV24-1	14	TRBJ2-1	ATSDSGTSGSYEQF
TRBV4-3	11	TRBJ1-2	ASSQDVTDGYT
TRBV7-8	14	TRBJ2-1	ASSLLAARSYNEQF
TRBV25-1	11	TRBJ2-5	ASSDRGYKTQY
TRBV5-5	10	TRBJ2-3	ASSLELGVQY
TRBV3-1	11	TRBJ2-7	ASSQGWFTEQY
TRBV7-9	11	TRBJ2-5	ASSLSSRETQY
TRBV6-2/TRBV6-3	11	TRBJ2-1	ASSRRERNEQF
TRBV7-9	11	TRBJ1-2	ASSADRRSGYT
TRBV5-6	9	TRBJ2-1	ASSLAGEQF
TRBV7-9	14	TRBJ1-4	ASSTGQGTTNEKLF
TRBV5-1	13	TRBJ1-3	ASSPDRGLGNTIY
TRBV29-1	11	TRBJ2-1	SGERGPREEQF
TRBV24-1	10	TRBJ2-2	ATSDGSRSRF
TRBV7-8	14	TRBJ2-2	ASRPNNRDRHGELF
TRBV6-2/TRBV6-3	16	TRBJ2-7	ASSPPLAETRRRGEQY
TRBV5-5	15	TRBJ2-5	ASSPGTSGGAGETQY
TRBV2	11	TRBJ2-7	ASGRRERNEQY
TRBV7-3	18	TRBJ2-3	ASSLLPPTRTGVSTDTQY
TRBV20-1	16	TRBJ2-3	SARDRDGSGGDADTQY
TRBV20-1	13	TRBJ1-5	SASYRSHSNQPQH
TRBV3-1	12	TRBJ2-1	ASSQTGLSDEQF
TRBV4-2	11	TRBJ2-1	ASSHDTGNEQF
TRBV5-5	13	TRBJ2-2	ASSSPDSYLLELF
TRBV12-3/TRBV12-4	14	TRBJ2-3	ASSFSREAKGDTQY
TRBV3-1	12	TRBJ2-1	ASSRFSGINEQF